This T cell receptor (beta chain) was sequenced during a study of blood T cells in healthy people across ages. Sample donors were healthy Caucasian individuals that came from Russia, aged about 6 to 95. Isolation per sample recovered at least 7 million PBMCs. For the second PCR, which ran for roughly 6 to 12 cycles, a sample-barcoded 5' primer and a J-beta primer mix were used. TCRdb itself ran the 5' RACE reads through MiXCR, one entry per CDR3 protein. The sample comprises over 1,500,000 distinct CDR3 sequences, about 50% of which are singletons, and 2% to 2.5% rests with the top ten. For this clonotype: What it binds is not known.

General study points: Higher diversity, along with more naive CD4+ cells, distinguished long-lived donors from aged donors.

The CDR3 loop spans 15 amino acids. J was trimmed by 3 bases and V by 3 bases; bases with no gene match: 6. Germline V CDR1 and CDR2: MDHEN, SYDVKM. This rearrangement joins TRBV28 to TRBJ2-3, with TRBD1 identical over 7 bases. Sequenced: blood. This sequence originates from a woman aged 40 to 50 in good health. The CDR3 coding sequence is TGTGCCAGCAGTTTCCAGGGGGAAGGAACAGATACGCAGTATTTT. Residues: CASSFQGEGTDTQYF.